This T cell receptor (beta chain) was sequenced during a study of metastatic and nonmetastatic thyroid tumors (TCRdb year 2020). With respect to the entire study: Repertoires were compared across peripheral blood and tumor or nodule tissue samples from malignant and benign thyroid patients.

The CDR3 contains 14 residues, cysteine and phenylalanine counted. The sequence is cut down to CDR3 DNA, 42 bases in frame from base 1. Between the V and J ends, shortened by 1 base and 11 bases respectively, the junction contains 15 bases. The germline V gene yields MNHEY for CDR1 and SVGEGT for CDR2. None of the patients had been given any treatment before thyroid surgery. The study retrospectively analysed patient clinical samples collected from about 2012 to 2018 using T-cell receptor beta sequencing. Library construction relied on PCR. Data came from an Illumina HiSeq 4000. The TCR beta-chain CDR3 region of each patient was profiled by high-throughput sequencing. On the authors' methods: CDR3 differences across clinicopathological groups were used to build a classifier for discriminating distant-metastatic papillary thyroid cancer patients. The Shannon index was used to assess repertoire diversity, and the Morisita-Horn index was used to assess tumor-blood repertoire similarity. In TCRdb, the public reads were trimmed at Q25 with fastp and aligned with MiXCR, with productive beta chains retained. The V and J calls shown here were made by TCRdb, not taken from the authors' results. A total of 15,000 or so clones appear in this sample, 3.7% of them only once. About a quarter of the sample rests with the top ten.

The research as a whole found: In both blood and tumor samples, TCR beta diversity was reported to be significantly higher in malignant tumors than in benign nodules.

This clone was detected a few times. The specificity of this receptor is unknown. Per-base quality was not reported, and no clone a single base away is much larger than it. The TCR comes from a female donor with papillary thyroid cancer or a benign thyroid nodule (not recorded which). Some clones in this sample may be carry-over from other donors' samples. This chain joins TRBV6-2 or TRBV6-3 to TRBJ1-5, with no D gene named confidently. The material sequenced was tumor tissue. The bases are TGTGCCAGCAGTTACTTCTGGGGATCAAGGTCCCAGCATTTT. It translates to CASSYFWGSRSQHF.